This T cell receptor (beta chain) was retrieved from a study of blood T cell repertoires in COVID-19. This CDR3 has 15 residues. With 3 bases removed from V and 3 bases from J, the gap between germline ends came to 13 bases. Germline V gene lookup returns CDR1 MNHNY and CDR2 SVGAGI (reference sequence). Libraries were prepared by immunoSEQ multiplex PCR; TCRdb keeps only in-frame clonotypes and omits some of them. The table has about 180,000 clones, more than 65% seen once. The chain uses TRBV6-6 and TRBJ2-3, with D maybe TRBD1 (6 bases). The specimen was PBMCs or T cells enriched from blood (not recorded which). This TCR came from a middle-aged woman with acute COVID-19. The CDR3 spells CASSYQGQRTDTQYF. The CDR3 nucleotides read TGTGCCAGCAGTTATCAAGGACAGCGAACAGATACGCAGTATTTT.